This T cell receptor (beta chain) was profiled in a study of control samples from healthy donors and cancer patients. V lost 5 bases, J lost 4 bases, and 17 bases lay in between. Looked up from germline, CDR1 is MNHEY and CDR2 is SVGEGT. The CDR3 is 15 residues long. The data were produced by immunoSEQ multiplex PCR, yet TCRdb's version contains in-frame clones alone and is incomplete. Of approximately 150,000 clones in the sample, about nine tenths are singletons; the top ten hold 2% to 2.5%. V gene TRBV6-2 or TRBV6-3 combines with J gene TRBJ1-2; possibly TRBD1 for D (5 bases). This sequence originates from a woman aged 40 to 49 in good health. Sequencing was done on a sample of blood. CDR3 sequence (DNA): TGTGCCAGCAGTCACATACTACCTCAGGGCTATGGCTACACCTTC. Its translation is CASSHILPQGYGYTF.